The 3 T cell receptor beta chains below all came from one sample that was sequenced in a study of blood T cell repertoires in COVID-19. Measured with immunoSEQ multiplex PCR; TCRdb has only the in-frame clones, and not every one. The sample shows fewer than 350,000 clones, 80% to 90% of them seen only once. Sequencing was done on a sample of PBMCs or T cells enriched from blood (not recorded which). The receptors here all came from a middle-aged woman with acute COVID-19.

V gene TRBV19 combines with J gene TRBJ2-1, with TRBD2 matching over 12 bases. CDR1 and CDR2 (germline): LNHDA, SQIVND (reference sequence). V dropped 1 base and J dropped 7; count of bases not matched to a gene: 5. The length of the CDR3 is 16 residues. CDR3 bases: TGTGCCAGTAGTATAGTTCAACTAGCGGGGGGTAATGAGCAGTTCTTC. It translates to CASSIVQLAGGNEQFF.

In the case of this clone: Other DNA sequences in this sample translate to the same CDR3. V is TRBV7-2 and J is TRBJ2-2; 10 positions agree with TRBD2. This CDR3 contains 15 residues. The germline V gene encodes CDR1 SGHTA and CDR2 FQGNSA. Trimming at V came to 5 bases and at J to 1 base, leaving 1 base not matched to a gene. The CDR3 region has the DNA TGTGCCAGCAGCCCTAGCGGGGGGAACACCGGGGAGCTGTTTTTT. Translated: CASSPSGGNTGELFF.

The chain is built from TRBV7-9 and TRBJ2-7; tentative D call: TRBD1 (5 bases). Germline CDR1 and CDR2: SEHNR and FQNEAQ (reference sequence). V was shortened by 0 bases and J by 5 bases, with 17 bases between the two germline ends. The CDR3 covers 16 residues. Here the CDR3 DNA reads TGTGCCAGCAGCTTAGCGCTTCAGGGATTGGGGCACGAGCAGTACTTC. Translated, it gives CASSLALQGLGHEQYF.